This passage covers 4 T cell receptor beta chains from one sample sequenced in a study of blood T cell repertoires in COVID-19. Assay used: immunoSEQ multiplex PCR; TCRdb lists only in-frame clones, some missing. The table records 150,000 to 200,000 clones, 65% to 90% of them present only once. The material sequenced was peripheral blood. Receptor source: a man in his fifties with active or convalescent COVID-19.

This chain's CDR3 is CASSLDPPRGRGKGGELFF. The CDR3 DNA sequence: TGTGCCAGCAGCTTAGATCCCCCCCGCGGGAGGGGAAAGGGCGGGGAGCTGTTTTTT. This chain links TRBV11-3 with TRBJ2-2; 9 bases agree with TRBD2. Trimming removed 0 bases from V and 7 bases from J; junction bases left unmatched: 15. Germline CDR1 reads SGHNT; CDR2 reads YENEEA. CDR3 length: 19 residues.

The chain links TRBV2 to TRBJ1-2; 9 positions match TRBD1. The ends lost 6 bases at V and 2 bases at J; junction bases unmatched: 22. The CDR3 has 20 residues. Per the germline V gene, CDR1 is SNHLY and CDR2 is FYNNEI. CDR3 bases: TGTGCCAGCAGGGGACCGGGACAGGGTTTAACCTCCCCAATGAACTATGGCTACACCTTC. Amino acid sequence: CASRGPGQGLTSPMNYGYTF.

This chain links TRBV23-1 with TRBJ2-1, with D possibly matching TRBD2 (6 bases). TRBV23-1 is placed among ORFs of uncertain function. V gave up 4 bases and J gave up 3 bases, with 10 bases separating them. This CDR3 region has 14 residues. CDR3 region: CASSRPAGYNEQFF. The CDR3 DNA sequence: TGCGCCAGCAGTCGCCCAGCGGGCTACAATGAGCAGTTCTTC.

The V and J genes are TRBV20-1 and TRBJ1-2, with 7 bases identical to TRBD1. The CDR3 sequence is 10 residues long. Losses at the gene ends were 5 bases for V and 7 bases for J; bases not matched to a gene: 1. Germline lookup yields CDR1 DFQATT and CDR2 SNEGSKA (reference sequence). The CDR3: CSAGTVGYTF. CDR3 DNA: TGCAGTGCTGGGACAGTTGGCTACACCTTC.